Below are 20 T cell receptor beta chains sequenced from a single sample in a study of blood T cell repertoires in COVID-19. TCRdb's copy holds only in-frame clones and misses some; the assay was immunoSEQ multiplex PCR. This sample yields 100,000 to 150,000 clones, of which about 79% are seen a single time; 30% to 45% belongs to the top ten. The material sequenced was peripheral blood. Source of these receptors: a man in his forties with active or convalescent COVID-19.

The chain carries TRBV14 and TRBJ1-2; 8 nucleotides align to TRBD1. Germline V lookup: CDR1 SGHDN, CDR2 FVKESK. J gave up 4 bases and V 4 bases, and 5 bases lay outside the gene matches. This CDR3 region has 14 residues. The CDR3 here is CASSRPGQVYGYTF. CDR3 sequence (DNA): TGTGCCAGCAGCCGCCCGGGACAGGTCTATGGCTACACCTTC.

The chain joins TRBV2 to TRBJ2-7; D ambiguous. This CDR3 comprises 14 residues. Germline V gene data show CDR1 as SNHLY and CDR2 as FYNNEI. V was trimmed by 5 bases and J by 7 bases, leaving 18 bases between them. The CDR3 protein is CASSPLINPSEQYF. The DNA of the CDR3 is TGTGCCAGCAGTCCCTTAATAAACCCTAGTGAGCAGTACTTC.

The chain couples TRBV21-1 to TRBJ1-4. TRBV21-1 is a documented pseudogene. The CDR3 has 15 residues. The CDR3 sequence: CASSKGGGANEKLFF. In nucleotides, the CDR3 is TGTGCCAGCAGCAAAGGGGGAGGCGCTAATGAAAAACTGTTTTTT.

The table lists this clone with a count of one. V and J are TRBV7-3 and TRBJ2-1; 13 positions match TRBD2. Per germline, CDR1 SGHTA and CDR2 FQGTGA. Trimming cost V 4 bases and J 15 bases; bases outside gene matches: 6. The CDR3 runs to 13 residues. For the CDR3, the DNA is TGTGCCAGCAGCTACACTAGCGGGGGGGTTTTGTTCTTC. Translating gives CASSYTSGGVLFF. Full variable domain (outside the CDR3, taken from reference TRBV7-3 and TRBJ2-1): GAGVSQTPSNKVTEKGKYVELRCDPISGHTALYWYRQSLGQGPEFLIYFQGTGAADDSGLPNDRFFAVRPEGSVSTLKIQRTERGDSAVYLCASSYTSGGVLFFGPGTRLTVL.

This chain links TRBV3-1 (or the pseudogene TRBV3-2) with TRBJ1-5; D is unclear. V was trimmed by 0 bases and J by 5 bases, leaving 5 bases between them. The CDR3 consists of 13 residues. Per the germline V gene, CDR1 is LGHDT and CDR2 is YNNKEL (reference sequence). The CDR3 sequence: CASSQDAYQPQHF. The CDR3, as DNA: TGTGCCAGCAGCCAAGACGCGTATCAGCCCCAGCATTTT.

The CDR3 reads CASSPTFGSRAFF. For the CDR3, the DNA is TGTGCCAGCAGCCCTACTTTTGGGAGTAGGGCTTTCTTT. The chain has TRBV11-2 and TRBJ1-1; D is unresolved. CDR1 is SGHAT and CDR2 is FQNNGV in the germline V gene. V shed 5 bases and J shed 11 bases, with 18 bases lying between them. CDR3 length: 13 amino acids.

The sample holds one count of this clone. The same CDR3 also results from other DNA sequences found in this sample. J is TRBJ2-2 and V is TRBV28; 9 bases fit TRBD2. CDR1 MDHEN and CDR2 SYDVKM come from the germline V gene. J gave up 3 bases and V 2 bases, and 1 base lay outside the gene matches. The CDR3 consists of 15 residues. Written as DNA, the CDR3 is TGTGCCAGCAGTTTAGCGGGAGGGCACACCGGGGAGCTGTTTTTT. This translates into CASSLAGGHTGELFF.

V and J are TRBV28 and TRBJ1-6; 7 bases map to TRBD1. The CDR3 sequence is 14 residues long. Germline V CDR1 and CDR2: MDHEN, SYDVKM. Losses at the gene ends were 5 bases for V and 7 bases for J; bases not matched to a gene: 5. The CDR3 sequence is CASSKGAGNSPLHF. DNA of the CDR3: TGTGCCAGCAGTAAGGGGGCCGGCAATTCACCCCTCCACTTT.

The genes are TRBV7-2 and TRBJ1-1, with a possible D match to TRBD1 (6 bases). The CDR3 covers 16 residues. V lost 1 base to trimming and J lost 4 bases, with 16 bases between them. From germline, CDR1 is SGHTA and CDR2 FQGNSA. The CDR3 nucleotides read TGTGCCAGCAGCTTAGTCGTTCGGGGGGGCCTCACTGAAGCTTTCTTT. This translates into CASSLVVRGGLTEAFF.

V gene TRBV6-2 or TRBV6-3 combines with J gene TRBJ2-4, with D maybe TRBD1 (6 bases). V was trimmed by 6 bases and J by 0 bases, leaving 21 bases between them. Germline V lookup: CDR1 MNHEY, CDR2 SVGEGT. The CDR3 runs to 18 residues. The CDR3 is CASSSPPDRTIAKNIQYF. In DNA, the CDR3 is TGTGCCAGCAGCTCCCCTCCTGACAGGACCATAGCCAAAAACATTCAGTACTTC.

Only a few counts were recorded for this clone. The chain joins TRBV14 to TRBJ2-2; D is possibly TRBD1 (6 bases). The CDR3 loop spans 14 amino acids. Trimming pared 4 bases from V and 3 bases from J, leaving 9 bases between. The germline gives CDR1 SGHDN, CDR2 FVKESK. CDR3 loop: CASSPGHYTGELFF. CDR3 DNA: TGTGCCAGCAGCCCGGGACATTACACCGGGGAGCTGTTTTTT.

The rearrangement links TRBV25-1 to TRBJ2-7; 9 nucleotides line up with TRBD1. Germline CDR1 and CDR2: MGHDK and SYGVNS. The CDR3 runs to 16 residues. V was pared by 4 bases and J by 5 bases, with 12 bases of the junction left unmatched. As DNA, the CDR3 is TGTGCCAGCAGTGGCAAAACCGGGACAGGGATCAACGAGCAGTACTTC. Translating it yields CASSGKTGTGINEQYF.

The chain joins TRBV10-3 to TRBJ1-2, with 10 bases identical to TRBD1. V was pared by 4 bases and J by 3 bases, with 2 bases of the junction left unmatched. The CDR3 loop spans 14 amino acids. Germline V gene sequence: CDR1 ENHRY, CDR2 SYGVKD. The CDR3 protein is CAISGDRGHYGYTF. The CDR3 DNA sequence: TGTGCCATCAGTGGGGACAGGGGCCACTATGGCTACACCTTC.

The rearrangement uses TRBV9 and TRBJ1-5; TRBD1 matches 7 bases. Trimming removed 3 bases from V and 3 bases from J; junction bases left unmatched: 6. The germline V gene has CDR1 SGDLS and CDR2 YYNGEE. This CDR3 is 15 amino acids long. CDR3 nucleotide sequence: TGTGCCAGCAGCGGACAGGGACACCACAATCAGCCCCAGCATTTT. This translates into CASSGQGHHNQPQHF.

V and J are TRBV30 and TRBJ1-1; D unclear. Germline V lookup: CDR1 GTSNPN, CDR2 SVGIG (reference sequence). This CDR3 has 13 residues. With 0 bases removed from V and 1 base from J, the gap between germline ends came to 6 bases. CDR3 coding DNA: TGTGCCTGGAGTGTTGGCAAGAACACTGAAGCTTTCTTT. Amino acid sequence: CAWSVGKNTEAFF.

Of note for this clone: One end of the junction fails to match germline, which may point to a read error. The CDR3 region is CASSLSGGDPLF. CDR3 DNA sequence: TGTGCCAGCAGTCTCTCGGGCGGGGATCCCTTATTC. The chain is built from TRBV28 and TRBJ1-2, with D hard to call. The CDR3 sequence is 12 residues long. Germline V gene sequence: CDR1 MDHEN, CDR2 SYDVKM.

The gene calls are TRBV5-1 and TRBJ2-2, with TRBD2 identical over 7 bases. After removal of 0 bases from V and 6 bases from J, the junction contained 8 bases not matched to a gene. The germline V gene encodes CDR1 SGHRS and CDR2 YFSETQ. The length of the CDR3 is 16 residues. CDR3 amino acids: CASSLVYGREAGELFF. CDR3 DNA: TGCGCCAGCAGCTTGGTCTACGGTCGGGAGGCCGGGGAGCTGTTTTTT.

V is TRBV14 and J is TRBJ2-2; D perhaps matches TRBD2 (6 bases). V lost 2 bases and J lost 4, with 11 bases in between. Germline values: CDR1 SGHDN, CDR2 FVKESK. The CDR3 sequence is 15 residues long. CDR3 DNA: TGTGCCAGCAGCCAACTTGGAGGGGTCACCGGGGAGCTGTTTTTT. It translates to CASSQLGGVTGELFF.

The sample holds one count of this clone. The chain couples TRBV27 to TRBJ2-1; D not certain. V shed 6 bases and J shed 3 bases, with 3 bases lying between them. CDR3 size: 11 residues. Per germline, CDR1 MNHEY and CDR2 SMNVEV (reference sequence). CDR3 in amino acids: CASSHYNEQFF. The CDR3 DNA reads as TGTGCCAGCAGCCACTACAATGAGCAGTTCTTC.

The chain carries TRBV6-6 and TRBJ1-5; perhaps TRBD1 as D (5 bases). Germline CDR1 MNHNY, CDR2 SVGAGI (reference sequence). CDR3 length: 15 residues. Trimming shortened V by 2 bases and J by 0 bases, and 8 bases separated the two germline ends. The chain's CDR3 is CASSYGQGSNQPQHF. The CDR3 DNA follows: TGTGCCAGCAGTTACGGGCAGGGTAGCAATCAGCCCCAGCATTTT.